Sequencing of this T cell receptor (beta chain) was carried out in a study of breast tumors, draining lymph nodes, adjacent tissues. Study-level results: Tumors had less TCR diversity than lymph nodes, more than nontumor tissue.

The CDR3 contains 15 residues. The ends were cut back, 0 bases at V and 6 bases at J, with 15 bases in the middle. The germline gives CDR1 SGHRS, CDR2 YFSETQ. Axillary draining lymph nodes of breast cancer patients supplied the node samples. TCRdb recomputed calls from the multiplex PCR reads with MiXCR, one row per CDR3 protein. The data contain 85,000 to 130,000 distinct CDR3 sequences, roughly 33% of them seen just once; the ten biggest clones take up about 6%. This clonotype was counted ten times or more. The antigen is unknown. The TCR comes from a female donor with breast cancer. Some clones in this sample may be carry-over from other donors' samples. Sample: axillary lymph node tissue. V is TRBV5-1 and J is TRBJ1-2; D uncertain. The CDR3 region has the DNA TGCGCCAGCAGCTTGGACGGAGTAGGACCCCATGGCTACACCTTC. It is translated as CASSLDGVGPHGYTF.